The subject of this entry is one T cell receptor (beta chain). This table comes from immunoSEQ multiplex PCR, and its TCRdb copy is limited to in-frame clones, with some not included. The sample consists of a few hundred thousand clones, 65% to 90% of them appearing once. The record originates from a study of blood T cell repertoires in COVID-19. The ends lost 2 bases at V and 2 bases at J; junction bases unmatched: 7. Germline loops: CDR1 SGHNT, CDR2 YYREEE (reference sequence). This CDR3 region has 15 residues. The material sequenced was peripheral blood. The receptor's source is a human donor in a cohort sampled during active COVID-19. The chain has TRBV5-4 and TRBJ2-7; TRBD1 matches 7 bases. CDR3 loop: CASSFEIGQAYEQYF. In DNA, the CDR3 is TGTGCCAGCAGCTTTGAAATTGGACAGGCCTACGAGCAGTACTTC.